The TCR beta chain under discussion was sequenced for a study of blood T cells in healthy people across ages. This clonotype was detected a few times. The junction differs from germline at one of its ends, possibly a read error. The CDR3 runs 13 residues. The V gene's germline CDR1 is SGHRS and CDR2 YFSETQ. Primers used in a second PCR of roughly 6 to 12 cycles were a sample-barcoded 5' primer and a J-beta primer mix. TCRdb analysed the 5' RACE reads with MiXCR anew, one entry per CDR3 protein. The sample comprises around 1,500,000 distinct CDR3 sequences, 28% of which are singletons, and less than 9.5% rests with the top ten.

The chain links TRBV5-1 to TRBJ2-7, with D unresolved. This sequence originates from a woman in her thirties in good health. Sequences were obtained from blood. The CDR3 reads CSSSRTTSHEQYF. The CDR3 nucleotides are TGCTCCAGCAGCCGAACGACAAGTCACGAGCAGTACTTC. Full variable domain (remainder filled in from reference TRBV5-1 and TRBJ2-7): KAGVTQTPRYLIKTRGQQVTLSCSPISGHRSVSWYQQTPGQGLQFLFEYFSETQRNKGNFPGRFSGRQFSNSRSEMNVSTLELGDSALYLCSSSRTTSHEQYFGPGTRLTVT.